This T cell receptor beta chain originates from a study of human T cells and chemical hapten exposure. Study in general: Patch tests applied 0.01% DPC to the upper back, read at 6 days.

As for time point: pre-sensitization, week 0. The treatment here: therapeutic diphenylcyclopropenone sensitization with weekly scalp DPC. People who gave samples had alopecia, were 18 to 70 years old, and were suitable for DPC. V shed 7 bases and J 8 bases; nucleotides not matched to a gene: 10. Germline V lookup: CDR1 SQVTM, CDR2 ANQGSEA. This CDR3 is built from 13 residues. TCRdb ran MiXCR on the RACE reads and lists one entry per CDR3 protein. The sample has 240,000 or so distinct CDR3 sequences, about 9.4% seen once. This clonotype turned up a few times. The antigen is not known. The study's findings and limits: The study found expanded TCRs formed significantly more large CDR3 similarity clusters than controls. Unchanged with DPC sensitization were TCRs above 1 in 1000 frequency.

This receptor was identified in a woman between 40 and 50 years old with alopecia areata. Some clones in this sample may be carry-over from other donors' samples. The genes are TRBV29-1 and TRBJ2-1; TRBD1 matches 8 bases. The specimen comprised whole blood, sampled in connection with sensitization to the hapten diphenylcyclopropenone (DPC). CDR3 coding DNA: TGCAGCGGGACAGGGAGGTTAGCGTATGAGCAGTTCTTC. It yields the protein CSGTGRLAYEQFF.